These 9 T cell receptor beta chains share one sample of origin, sequenced in a study of shared T cell receptors in the human thymus. This table comes from immunoSEQ multiplex PCR, and its TCRdb copy is limited to in-frame clones, with some not included. The data contain some 760,000 clones, 70% to 90% of them singletons. These data also formed part of another study, on human thymus T cells.

The sample taken for sequencing was thymocytes. Every receptor here comes from a girl in the first two years of life with a congenital heart defect.

The gene calls are TRBV2 and TRBJ2-7; no clear D gene. The CDR3 extends over 15 amino acids. Germline CDR1 is SNHLY and CDR2 is FYNNEI. The V end lost 6 bases, the J end lost 0 bases, and 15 bases lay between the germline ends. CDR3 coding DNA: TGTGCCAGCAGGATTAACACCAGAAACTCCTACGAGCAGTACTTC. It encodes CASRINTRNSYEQYF.

This clone has just a few counts. This chain connects TRBV27 to TRBJ1-2; TRBD1 aligns across 7 bases. The CDR3 consists of 16 residues. Germline values: CDR1 MNHEY, CDR2 SMNVEV (reference sequence). The V and J ends lost 6 bases and 8 bases, in that order; junction bases with no gene match: 18. Written as DNA, the CDR3 is TGTGCCAGCAGCAACAGGGGCCACACAGAGTATGGGGGCTACACCTTC. Amino acid sequence: CASSNRGHTEYGGYTF.

CDR3 sequence: CASSAVGRGNNEQFF. Here the CDR3 DNA reads TGTGCCAGTAGTGCCGTAGGGAGGGGGAACAATGAGCAGTTCTTC. The V gene is TRBV19, the J gene TRBJ2-1, with D possibly matching TRBD2 (7 bases). There are 15 residues in the CDR3. Germline CDR1 reads LNHDA; CDR2 reads SQIVND (reference sequence). V lost 5 bases and J 5 bases, leaving 16 bases between the germline ends.

The rearrangement joins TRBV4-3 to TRBJ1-1; 7 nucleotides agree with TRBD1. This CDR3 is 13 amino acids long. V lost 8 bases, J lost 1 base, and 4 bases stayed unmatched. The V gene's germline CDR1 is LGHNA and CDR2 YSLEER. This CDR3 is CASGRQGNTEAFF. The CDR3 region has the DNA TGCGCCAGCGGACGACAGGGGAACACTGAAGCTTTCTTT.

The chain uses TRBV5-1 and TRBJ2-3; 8 nucleotides match TRBD1. This CDR3 region has 18 residues. Per germline, CDR1 SGHRS and CDR2 YFSETQ. Trimming removed 0 bases from V and 0 bases from J; junction bases left unmatched: 9. The CDR3 sequence is CASSLEAGGTPSTDTQYF. CDR3 coding DNA: TGCGCCAGCAGCTTGGAAGCAGGGGGCACCCCCAGCACAGATACGCAGTATTTT.

The rearrangement uses TRBV5-1 and TRBJ2-3, with a tentative D call TRBD2 (5 bases). The CDR3 is 15 amino acids. CDR1 SGHRS and CDR2 YFSETQ come from the germline V gene. V gave up 1 base and J gave up 0 bases, with 9 bases separating them. CDR3 bases: TGCGCCAGCAGCTTGCTACTAGTAAGCACAGATACGCAGTATTTT. Amino acid sequence: CASSLLLVSTDTQYF.

The V and J genes are TRBV9 and TRBJ2-7, with 8 bases matching TRBD1. This CDR3 is built from 15 residues. With 4 bases clipped from V and 7 bases from J, the junction kept 13 bases outside the gene matches. Germline CDR1 is SGDLS and CDR2 is YYNGEE. For the CDR3, the DNA is TGTGCCAGCAGCCCGCGGGACAGGTCCTTGGGAGAGCAGTACTTC. As protein: CASSPRDRSLGEQYF.

This clone was seen only a few times. The chain carries TRBV30 and TRBJ1-1, with 10 bases fitting TRBD1. The germline V gene encodes CDR1 GTSNPN and CDR2 SVGIG (reference sequence). V dropped 0 bases and J dropped 4; count of bases not matched to a gene: 11. The CDR3 extends over 17 amino acids. The DNA for the CDR3 is TGTGCCTGGAGTGTTCACCACGGGGACAGGGGTTCCACTGAAGCTTTCTTT. It specifies CAWSVHHGDRGSTEAFF.

The CDR3 DNA reads TGCGCCAGCAGCTCCCAGGGTGGCAATGAAAAACTGTTTTTT. This translates into CASSSQGGNEKLFF. This sequence joins TRBV4-1 and TRBJ1-4; a possible D gene is TRBD1 (5 bases). The germline CDR1 and CDR2 sequences are MGHRA and YSYEKL. This CDR3 is 14 amino acids long. The V end lost 5 bases, the J end lost 5 bases, and 12 bases lay between the germline ends.